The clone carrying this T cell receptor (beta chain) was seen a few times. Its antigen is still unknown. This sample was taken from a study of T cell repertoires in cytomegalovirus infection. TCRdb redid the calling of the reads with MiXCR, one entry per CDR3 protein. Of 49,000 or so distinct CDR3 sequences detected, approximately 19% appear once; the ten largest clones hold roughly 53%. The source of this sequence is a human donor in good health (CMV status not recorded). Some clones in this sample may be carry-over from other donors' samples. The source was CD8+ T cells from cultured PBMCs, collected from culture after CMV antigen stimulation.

The CDR3 nucleotides read TGTGCCAGTAGTACGGACAGTGCTAGCACAGATACGCAGTATTTT. Protein: CASSTDSASTDTQYF. The chain carries TRBV19 and TRBJ2-3; tentative D call: TRBD1 (6 bases). The CDR3 sequence is 15 residues long. Trimming pared 4 bases from V and 0 bases from J, leaving 11 bases between. Germline CDR1 is LNHDA and CDR2 is SQIVND (reference sequence).